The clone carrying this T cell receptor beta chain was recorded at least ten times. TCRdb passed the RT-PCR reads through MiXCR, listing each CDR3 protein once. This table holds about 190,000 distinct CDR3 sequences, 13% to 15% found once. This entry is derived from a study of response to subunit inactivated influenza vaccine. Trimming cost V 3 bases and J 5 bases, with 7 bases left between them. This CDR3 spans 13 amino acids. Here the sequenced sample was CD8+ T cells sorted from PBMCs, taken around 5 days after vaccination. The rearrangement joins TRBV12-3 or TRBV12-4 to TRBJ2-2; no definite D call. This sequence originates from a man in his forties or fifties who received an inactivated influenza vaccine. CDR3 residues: CASSFGVTGELFF. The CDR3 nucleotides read TGTGCCAGCAGTTTTGGGGTAACCGGGGAGCTGTTTTTT.